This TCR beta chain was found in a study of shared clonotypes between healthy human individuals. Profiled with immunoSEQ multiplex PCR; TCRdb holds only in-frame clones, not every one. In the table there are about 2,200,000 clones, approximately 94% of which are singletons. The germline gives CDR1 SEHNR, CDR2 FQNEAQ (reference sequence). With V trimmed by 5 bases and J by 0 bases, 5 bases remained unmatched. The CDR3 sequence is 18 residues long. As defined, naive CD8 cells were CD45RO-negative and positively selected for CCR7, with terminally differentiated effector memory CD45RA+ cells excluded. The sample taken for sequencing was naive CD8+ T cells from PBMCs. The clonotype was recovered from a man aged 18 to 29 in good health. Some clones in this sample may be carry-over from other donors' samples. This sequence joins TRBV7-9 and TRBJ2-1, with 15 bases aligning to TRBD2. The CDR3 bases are TGTGCCAGCAGCCGAGGGACTAGCGGGAGGTACTCCTACAATGAGCAGTTCTTC. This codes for CASSRGTSGRYSYNEQFF.